This record covers a single T cell receptor beta chain. Its target is unknown. PCR used 60 Vbeta primers and 13 Jbeta primers. The table came from immunoSEQ multiplex PCR; TCRdb's copy has only in-frame clones and leaves some out. The table has about 31,000 clones, just under 90% seen once. Germline CDR1 reads KGHSH; CDR2 reads LQKENI. The CDR3 covers 14 residues. Trimming cost V 6 bases and J 1 base; bases outside gene matches: 5. This specimen belongs to a study of cytomegalovirus exposure and HLA in healthy donors. Study context: Of the donors genotyped, some 400 in all, about 81% fell in the Caucasian-associated ancestry cluster. Overall study results and limits: Accurate prediction of HLA-A and HLA-B alleles (for most subjects) was reportedly achieved from TCR beta sequences. Several V segments, TRBV6-2 and TRBV6-3 among them, could not be told apart and were dropped.

This TCR was sampled from a boy younger than 18 in good health and CMV-seronegative. The sequenced sample consisted of PBMCs. The V and J genes are TRBV18 and TRBJ2-7; TRBD1 matches at 8 bases. The CDR3 loop reads CASSHGQGSYEQYF. The DNA for the CDR3 is TGTGCCAGCTCGCACGGACAGGGATCCTACGAGCAGTACTTC.